The 27 T cell receptor beta chains below were found in one sample sequenced in a study of cytomegalovirus exposure and HLA in healthy donors. 13 Jbeta primers and 60 Vbeta primers were used for the PCR. Generated by immunoSEQ multiplex PCR, the TCRdb table keeps only in-frame clones and is missing some. This sample's clone table lists 90,000 to 150,000 clones. Specimen: PBMCs. The receptor source for this set is a young man in good health and CMV-seronegative.

This chain uses TRBV4-1 with TRBJ1-5; D is unresolved. CDR3 size: 14 residues. Germline V lookup: CDR1 MGHRA, CDR2 YSYEKL. V was cut by 1 base and J by 5 bases, with 9 bases left in between. The CDR3 spells CASSQVRGHQPQHF. CDR3 DNA: TGCGCCAGCAGCCAAGTAAGAGGTCATCAGCCCCAGCATTTT.

The chain employs TRBV6-1 and TRBJ2-3; 9 bases fit TRBD2. The CDR3 runs to 15 residues. The junction had 6 bases not matched to a gene; V was cut back by 5 bases and J by 3 bases. CDR1 MNHNS and CDR2 SASEGT come from the germline V gene. The CDR3 loop reads CASSLSGGGTDTQYF. The CDR3 nucleotides read TGTGCCAGCAGTCTTAGCGGGGGTGGGACAGATACGCAGTATTTT.

The chain links TRBV5-1 to TRBJ1-5, with D maybe TRBD1 (6 bases). The CDR3 totals 14 residues. Germline CDR1 is SGHRS and CDR2 is YFSETQ. V was shortened by 0 bases and J by 6 bases, with 10 bases between the two germline ends. The CDR3 nucleotides are TGCGCCAGCAGCTTGGAACAGGGTGGTCAGCCCCAGCATTTT. Protein: CASSLEQGGQPQHF.

Remarks on this clone: Relative to the germline gene, one junction end is altered; a read error may explain this. The V and J genes are TRBV7-9 and TRBJ1-2, with 9 nucleotides matching TRBD1. The CDR3 extends over 13 amino acids. CDR1 SEHNR and CDR2 FQNEAQ come from the germline V gene (reference sequence). CDR3 loop: CACSSGQGYGYTF. CDR3 nucleotides: TGTGCCTGCAGCTCGGGACAGGGCTATGGCTACACCTTC.

This chain links TRBV6-5 with TRBJ1-3; 8 nucleotides line up with TRBD1. V lost 1 base and J lost 2; bases outside the gene matches: 1. Germline V gives CDR1 MNHEY, CDR2 SVGAGI. The CDR3 loop spans 15 amino acids. The CDR3 here is CASSYLQGAGNTIYF. CDR3 nucleotides: TGTGCCAGCAGTTACTTACAGGGGGCTGGAAACACCATATATTTT.

The V call is TRBV25-1, the J call TRBJ2-7; a possible D gene is TRBD2 (5 bases). The CDR3 length is 12 residues. Germline CDR1 and CDR2: MGHDK and SYGVNS. Trimming cost V 2 bases and J 3 bases, with 5 bases left between them. The CDR3 DNA sequence: TGTGCCAGCAGTGAAGGACTCTACGAGCAGTACTTC. Protein: CASSEGLYEQYF.

The chain employs TRBV9 and TRBJ1-2, with D hard to call. CDR3 length: 12 amino acids. The ends were cut back, 6 bases at V and 7 bases at J, with 13 bases in the middle. CDR1 SGDLS and CDR2 YYNGEE come from the germline V gene. CDR3 DNA: TGTGCCAGCACTTCCGAGGTGTTTGGCTACACCTTC. Its protein product is CASTSEVFGYTF.

The chain carries TRBV5-4 and TRBJ1-1, with 9 nucleotides matching TRBD1. CDR1 is SGHNT, CDR2 YYREEE, per germline (reference sequence). This CDR3 spans 14 amino acids. V was pared by 4 bases and J by 5 bases, with 6 bases of the junction left unmatched. The CDR3 region has the DNA TGTGCCAGCAGCGAGGGACAGGGTCGGACTGAAGCTTTCTTT. Its protein product is CASSEGQGRTEAFF.

This chain joins TRBV28 and TRBJ1-1; 8 nucleotides line up with TRBD1. CDR3 length: 14 residues. V was clipped by 2 bases and J by 10 bases; unmatched bases: 9. Per the germline V gene, CDR1 is MDHEN and CDR2 is SYDVKM. The CDR3 is CASSLVTGGPGAFF. In nucleotides, the CDR3 is TGTGCCAGCAGTTTAGTTACAGGGGGTCCGGGAGCTTTCTTT.

The V gene is TRBV2, the J gene TRBJ2-4; weak D call: TRBD1 (5 bases). The ends were cut back, 7 bases at V and 0 bases at J, with 10 bases in the middle. The CDR3 is made up of 14 amino acids. Germline CDR1 and CDR2: SNHLY and FYNNEI. CDR3 nucleotide sequence: TGTGCCAGCACCGAAGGGGTAGCCAAAAACATTCAGTACTTC. Encoded protein: CASTEGVAKNIQYF.

The chain combines TRBV14 with TRBJ2-7; D is perhaps TRBD2 (6 bases). The germline gives CDR1 SGHDN, CDR2 FVKESK. Trimming stripped 2 bases from V and 4 bases from J, with 18 bases between. The CDR3 has 16 amino acids. The CDR3 nucleotides read TGTGCCAGCAGCCAAATAGGAGGGGACTCCTCTTACGAGCAGTACTTC. Amino acid sequence: CASSQIGGDSSYEQYF.

The chain couples TRBV6-6 to TRBJ1-2, with D maybe TRBD1 (5 bases). This CDR3 is built from 11 residues. Trimming took 9 bases from V and 5 from J, leaving 10 bases between them. Germline V CDR1 and CDR2: MNHNY, SVGAGI (reference sequence). The CDR3 DNA reads TGTGCCAGTTACTCAGGGTATGGCTACACCTTC. This sequence encodes CASYSGYGYTF.

The chain joins TRBV5-1 to TRBJ2-5; 11 bases are a match to TRBD2. CDR1 and CDR2 (germline): SGHRS, YFSETQ. The CDR3 has 16 residues. The ends lost 1 base at V and 5 bases at J; junction bases unmatched: 7. The CDR3 protein is CASSLPPTSGGETQYF. CDR3 nucleotides: TGCGCCAGCAGCTTGCCCCCAACTAGCGGGGGTGAGACCCAGTACTTC.

The chain employs TRBV5-1 and TRBJ1-4; D unclear. The CDR3 is made up of 16 amino acids. V was pared by 4 bases and J by 7 bases, with 20 bases between. Germline CDR1 and CDR2: SGHRS and YFSETQ. The CDR3 DNA follows: TGCGCCAGCAGCCCCGTCCCCAGCCCTAGTAGTGAAAAACTGTTTTTT. Amino acid sequence: CASSPVPSPSSEKLFF.

The CDR3 DNA reads as TGCGCCAGCAGCTTGGTCGGACAGGGGGCGAATGGCTACACCTTC. It codes for CASSLVGQGANGYTF. The J gene is TRBJ1-2, the V gene TRBV5-1; 11 bases line up with TRBD1. The germline V gene has CDR1 SGHRS and CDR2 YFSETQ. V gave up 0 bases and J gave up 6 bases; unmatched junction bases: 4. This CDR3 is built from 15 residues.

The genes are TRBV2 and TRBJ2-5; possible D gene TRBD1, 6 bases. The better agreement between TRBJ2-7 and the DNA end casts doubt on the J call. The CDR3 is 14 amino acids. The germline V gene encodes CDR1 SNHLY and CDR2 FYNNEI. The CDR3 is CASSERGWVTEQYF. The CDR3, as DNA: TGTGCCAGCAGTGAAAGGGGGTGGGTCACCGAGCAGTACTTC.

The genes are TRBV10-2 and TRBJ1-1, with D unresolved. V was shortened by 10 bases and J by 0 bases, with 6 bases between the two germline ends. The germline V gene has CDR1 WSHSY and CDR2 SAAADI. The CDR3 runs to 11 residues. CDR3 DNA sequence: TGCGCCACCTCTCTGAACACTGAAGCTTTCTTT. This gives the protein CATSLNTEAFF.

Of note for this clone: The junction shows a germline mismatch at one end, possibly a read error. This CDR3 reads CASSTYRGPSFEQYF. CDR3 nucleotide sequence: TGTGCCAGCAGTACGTACAGGGGCCCCTCCTTCGAGCAGTACTTC. J is TRBJ2-7 and V is TRBV27; the match to TRBD1 covers 7 bases. This CDR3 is 15 amino acids long. The germline V gene has CDR1 MNHEY and CDR2 SMNVEV (reference sequence).

CDR3 sequence reads: CASSYPNPRNEQFF. The CDR3, as DNA: TGTGCCAGCAGTTACCCGAACCCGCGCAATGAGCAGTTCTTC. V is TRBV6-5 and J is TRBJ2-1; D call uncertain. The CDR3 totals 14 residues. Trimming took off 2 bases at V and 6 bases at J, with 11 bases between the two ends. Germline V gives CDR1 MNHEY, CDR2 SVGAGI.

The chain combines TRBV9 with TRBJ2-7, with TRBD2 matching over 8 bases. The J segment lost 4 bases and the V segment lost 4 bases, leaving 10 bases of the junction unmatched. This CDR3 comprises 15 residues. The germline gives CDR1 SGDLS, CDR2 YYNGEE. CDR3 bases: TGTGCCAGCAGCCTCCAGCCCAGCGGGAGTTACGAGCAGTACTTC. Encoded protein: CASSLQPSGSYEQYF.

The chain has TRBV27 and TRBJ2-5, with 10 bases identical to TRBD2. Germline CDR1 reads MNHEY; CDR2 reads SMNVEV (reference sequence). J gave up 9 bases and V 8 bases, and 12 bases lay outside the gene matches. CDR3 length: 14 amino acids. For the CDR3, the DNA is TGTGCCAGCTCCGGACTAGCGGTTGCTGGGGCCCAGTACTTC. Its translation is CASSGLAVAGAQYF.

This chain links TRBV10-2 with TRBJ2-7, with 7 bases fitting TRBD1. The germline gives CDR1 WSHSY, CDR2 SAAADI. The CDR3 spans 15 residues. The junction had 11 bases not matched to a gene; V was cut back by 8 bases and J by 1 base. The CDR3 sequence: CASSHRTGVSYEQYF. The CDR3 nucleotides read TGCGCCAGCTCCCACCGAACAGGGGTGTCCTACGAGCAGTACTTC.

The chain has TRBV7-9 and TRBJ2-7, with 8 bases that match TRBD1. Germline lookup yields CDR1 SEHNR and CDR2 FQNEAQ (reference sequence). CDR3 length: 18 residues. The V segment lost 2 bases and the J segment 1 base; nucleotides outside the gene matches: 13. The CDR3 protein is CASSLIGRGLSSSYEQYF. The CDR3 nucleotides are TGTGCCAGCAGCTTAATAGGCAGGGGGCTGTCATCGTCCTACGAGCAGTACTTC.

V gene TRBV13 combines with J gene TRBJ2-7, with a weak D call TRBD1 (6 bases). Germline CDR1 PRHDT, CDR2 FYEKMQ (reference sequence). CDR3 length: 14 amino acids. V dropped 2 bases and J dropped 3 bases, with 11 bases sitting between them. CDR3 in amino acids: CASSLPGAYYEQYF. The CDR3 nucleotides are TGTGCCAGCAGCTTACCAGGGGCATACTACGAGCAGTACTTC.

Details on this clone: One end of the junction does not line up with germline, which may come from a read error. Other nucleotide sequences from this sample produce the same CDR3. The J gene is TRBJ1-2, the V gene TRBV14; D not resolved. The CDR3 extends over 14 amino acids. CDR1 is SGHDN and CDR2 is FVKESK in the germline V gene. The CDR3, as DNA: TGCGCCAGCAGCCACGTAGATTCTTACTATGGCTACACCTTC. Encoded protein: CASSHVDSYYGYTF. The full variable domain, rest sourced from reference TRBV14 and TRBJ1-2, is EAGVTQFPSHSVIEKGQTVTLRCDPISGHDNLYWYRRVMGKEIKFLLHFVKESKQDESGMPNNRFLAERTGGTYSTLKVQPAELEDSGVYFCASSHVDSYYGYTFGSGTRLTVV.

The chain has TRBV12-5 and TRBJ1-1; D is undetermined. The germline V gene encodes CDR1 LGHNT and CDR2 FRNRAP. The CDR3 contains 13 residues. Trimming pared 3 bases from V and 7 bases from J, leaving 12 bases between. The CDR3 DNA follows: TGTGCTAGTGGTTTAGAGGGATGGGGTGAAGCTTTCTTT. Translation gives CASGLEGWGEAFF.

This rearrangement joins TRBV9 to TRBJ2-1; perhaps TRBD2 as D (6 bases). Germline values: CDR1 SGDLS, CDR2 YYNGEE. Trimming cost V 4 bases and J 5 bases, with 13 bases left between them. CDR3 length: 14 residues. CDR3 protein: CASSLGRIDNEQFF. In DNA, the CDR3 is TGTGCCAGCAGCCTTGGGAGGATAGACAATGAGCAGTTCTTC. The variable domain in full, completed from reference TRBV9 and TRBJ2-1, reads DSGVTQTPKHLITATGQRVTLRCSPRSGDLSVYWYQQSLDQGLQFLIQYYNGEERAKGNILERFSAQQFPDLHSELNLSSLELGDSALYFCASSLGRIDNEQFFGPGTRLTVL.